This T cell receptor (beta chain) was sequenced for a study of T cells in Graves' hyperthyroidism and ophthalmopathy. Findings and limits, study-wide: In validation, the model predicted ophthalmopathy. These predictions came a median about 6.5 months before onset. Appearing also in blood were most of the thyroid clonotypes expanded above 0.001.

Unmatched junction bases numbered 4, after V lost 5 bases and J lost 7 bases. The CDR3 is made up of 14 amino acids. CDR1 MNHNS and CDR2 SASEGT come from the germline V gene. There were TCR beta CDR3 regions amplified from RNA transcripts. The study used the HTBI primer set for a first-round RT-PCR of the TCR CDR3. A single record per CDR3 protein comes from TCRdb applying MiXCR to the multiplex PCR reads. The sample consists of around 540,000 distinct CDR3 sequences, 15% to 20% of them appearing once. Clinicians diagnosed patients from clinical symptoms, serum thyroxine and TRAb, thyroid ultrasound and orbital computed tomography. This clonotype was seen repeatedly, ten times or more. The antigen remains undetermined.

This clonotype was sampled from a young woman with Graves' ophthalmopathy. Input material: blood. The genes are TRBV6-1 and TRBJ1-6; 8 positions match TRBD1. The CDR3 nucleotides are TGTGCCAGCAGTTGGACAGGGTCCAATTCACCCCTCCACTTT. Translated, it gives CASSWTGSNSPLHF.